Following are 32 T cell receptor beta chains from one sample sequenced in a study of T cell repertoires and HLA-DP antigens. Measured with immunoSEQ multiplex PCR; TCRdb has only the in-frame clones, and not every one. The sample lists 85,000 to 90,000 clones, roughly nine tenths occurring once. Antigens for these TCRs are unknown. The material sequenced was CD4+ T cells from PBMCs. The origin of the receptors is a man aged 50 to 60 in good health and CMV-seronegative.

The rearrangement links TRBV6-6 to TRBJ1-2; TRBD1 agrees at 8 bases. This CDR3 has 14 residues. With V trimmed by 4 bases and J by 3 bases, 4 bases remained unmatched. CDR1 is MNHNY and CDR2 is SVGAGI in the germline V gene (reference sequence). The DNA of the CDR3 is TGTGCCAGCAGTTCTCCGACAGGGGACTATGGCTACACCTTC. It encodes CASSSPTGDYGYTF.

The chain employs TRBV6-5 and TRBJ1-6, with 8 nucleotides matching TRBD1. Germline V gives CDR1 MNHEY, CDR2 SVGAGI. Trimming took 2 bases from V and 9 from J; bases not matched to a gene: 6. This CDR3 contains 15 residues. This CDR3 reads CASSYDRGASSPLHF. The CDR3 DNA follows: TGTGCCAGCAGTTACGACAGGGGAGCAAGTTCACCCCTCCACTTT.

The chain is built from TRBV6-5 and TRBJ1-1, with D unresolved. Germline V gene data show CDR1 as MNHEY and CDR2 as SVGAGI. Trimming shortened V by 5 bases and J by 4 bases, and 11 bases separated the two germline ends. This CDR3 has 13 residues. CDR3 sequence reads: CASSRSVPTEAFF. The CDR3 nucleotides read TGTGCCAGCAGTCGATCGGTTCCCACTGAAGCTTTCTTT.

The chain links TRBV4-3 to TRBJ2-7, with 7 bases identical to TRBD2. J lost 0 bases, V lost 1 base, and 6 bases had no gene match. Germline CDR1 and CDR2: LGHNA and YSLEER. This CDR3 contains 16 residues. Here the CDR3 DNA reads TGCGCCAGCAGCCAAGCGTGGGGGGGGAGCTCCTACGAGCAGTACTTC. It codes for CASSQAWGGSSYEQYF.

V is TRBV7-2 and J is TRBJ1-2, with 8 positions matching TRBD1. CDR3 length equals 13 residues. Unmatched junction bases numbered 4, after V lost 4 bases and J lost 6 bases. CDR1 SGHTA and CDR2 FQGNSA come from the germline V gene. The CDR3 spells CASSSRQGNGYTF. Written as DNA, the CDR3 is TGTGCCAGCAGCTCCCGACAGGGGAATGGCTACACCTTC.

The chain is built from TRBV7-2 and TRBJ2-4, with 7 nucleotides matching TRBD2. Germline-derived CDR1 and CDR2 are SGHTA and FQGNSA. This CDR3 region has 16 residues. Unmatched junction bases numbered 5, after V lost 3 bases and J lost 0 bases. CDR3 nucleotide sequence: TGTGCCAGCAGCTTGAGCGGGACCCTAGCCAAAAACATTCAGTACTTC. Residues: CASSLSGTLAKNIQYF.

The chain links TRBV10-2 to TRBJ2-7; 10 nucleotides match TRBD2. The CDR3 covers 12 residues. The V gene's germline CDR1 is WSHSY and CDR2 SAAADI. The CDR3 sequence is CVTAGGLYEQYF. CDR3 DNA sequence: TGCGTCACAGCGGGGGGGCTCTACGAGCAGTACTTC.

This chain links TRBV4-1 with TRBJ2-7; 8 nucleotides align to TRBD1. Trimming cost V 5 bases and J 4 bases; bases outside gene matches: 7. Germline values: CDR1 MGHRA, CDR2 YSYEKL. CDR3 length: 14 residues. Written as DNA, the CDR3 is TGCGCCAGCAGCTCGACAGGGGTGGCGTACGAGCAGTACTTC. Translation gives CASSSTGVAYEQYF.

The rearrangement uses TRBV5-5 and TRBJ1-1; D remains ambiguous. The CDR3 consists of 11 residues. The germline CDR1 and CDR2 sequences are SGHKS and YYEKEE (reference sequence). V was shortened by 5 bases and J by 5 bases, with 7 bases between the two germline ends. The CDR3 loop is CASRRTTEAFF. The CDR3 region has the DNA TGTGCCAGCAGGCGGACGACTGAAGCTTTCTTT.

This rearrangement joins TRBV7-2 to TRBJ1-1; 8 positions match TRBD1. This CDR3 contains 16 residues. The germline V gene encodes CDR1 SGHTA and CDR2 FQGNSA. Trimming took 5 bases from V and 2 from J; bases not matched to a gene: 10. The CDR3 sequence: CASSPQGALLNTEAFF. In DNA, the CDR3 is TGTGCCAGCAGCCCGCAGGGGGCCCTCTTAAACACTGAAGCTTTCTTT.

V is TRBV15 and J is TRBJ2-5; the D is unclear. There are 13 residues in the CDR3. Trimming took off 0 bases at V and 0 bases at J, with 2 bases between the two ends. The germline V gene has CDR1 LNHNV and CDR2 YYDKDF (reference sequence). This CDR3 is CATSRDYQETQYF. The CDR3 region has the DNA TGTGCCACCAGCAGAGATTACCAAGAGACCCAGTACTTC.

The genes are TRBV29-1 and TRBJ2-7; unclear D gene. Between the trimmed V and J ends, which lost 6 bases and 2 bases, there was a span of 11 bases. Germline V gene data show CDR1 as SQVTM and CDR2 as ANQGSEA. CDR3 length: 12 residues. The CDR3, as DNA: TGCAGCGTGGGGAATACCCCCTACGAGCAGTACTTC. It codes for CSVGNTPYEQYF.

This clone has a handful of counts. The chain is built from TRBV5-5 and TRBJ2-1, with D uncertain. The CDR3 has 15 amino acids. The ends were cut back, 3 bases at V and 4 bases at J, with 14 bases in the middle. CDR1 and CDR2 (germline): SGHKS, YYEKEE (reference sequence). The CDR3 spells CASSSQPSSYNEQFF. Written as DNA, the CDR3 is TGTGCCAGCAGCTCGCAGCCCTCAAGTTACAATGAGCAGTTCTTC.

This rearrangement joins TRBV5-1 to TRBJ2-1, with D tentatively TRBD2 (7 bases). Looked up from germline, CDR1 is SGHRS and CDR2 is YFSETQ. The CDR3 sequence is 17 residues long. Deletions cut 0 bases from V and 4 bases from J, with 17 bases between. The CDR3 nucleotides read TGCGCCAGCAGCTTGGTGAGGGGGGGAATAGATTACAATGAGCAGTTCTTC. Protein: CASSLVRGGIDYNEQFF.

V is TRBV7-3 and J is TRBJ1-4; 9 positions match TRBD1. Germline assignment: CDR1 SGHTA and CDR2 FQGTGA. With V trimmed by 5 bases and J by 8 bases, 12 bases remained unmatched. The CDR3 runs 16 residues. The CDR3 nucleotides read TGTGCCAGCAGCCCCCGTCCTCGGGACAGGGCCGAAAAACTGTTTTTT. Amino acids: CASSPRPRDRAEKLFF.

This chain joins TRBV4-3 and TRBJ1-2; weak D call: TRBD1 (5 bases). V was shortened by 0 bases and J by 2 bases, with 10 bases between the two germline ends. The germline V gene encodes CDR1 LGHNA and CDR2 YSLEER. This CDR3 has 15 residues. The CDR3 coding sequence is TGCGCCAGCAGCCAAGAAGGTGGACACAACTATGGCTACACCTTC. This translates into CASSQEGGHNYGYTF.

This CDR3 reads CASSLVGTSGSSGELFF. CDR3 nucleotides: TGTGCCAGCAGCTTAGTTGGGACTAGCGGGAGTTCCGGGGAGCTGTTTTTT. The V call is TRBV7-2, the J call TRBJ2-2; 14 bases agree with TRBD2. The CDR3 loop spans 17 amino acids. J was trimmed by 6 bases and V by 1 base; bases with no gene match: 4. Germline V gene data show CDR1 as SGHTA and CDR2 as FQGNSA.

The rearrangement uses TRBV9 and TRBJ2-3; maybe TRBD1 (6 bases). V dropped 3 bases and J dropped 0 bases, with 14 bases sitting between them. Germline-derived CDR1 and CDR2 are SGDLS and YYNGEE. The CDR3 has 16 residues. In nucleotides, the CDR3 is TGTGCCAGCAGCGCAAGACAGGTCTCTAGCACAGATACGCAGTATTTT. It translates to CASSARQVSSTDTQYF.

The CDR3, as DNA: TGCGCCAGCAGCCAAGAATTTTCTAGCGGGAGGGCCCGCACAGATACGCAGTATTTT. Protein product: CASSQEFSSGRARTDTQYF. The rearrangement links TRBV4-3 to TRBJ2-3; 12 positions agree with TRBD2. Germline loops: CDR1 LGHNA, CDR2 YSLEER. CDR3 size: 19 residues. The junction had 8 bases not matched to a gene; V was cut back by 0 bases and J by 1 base.

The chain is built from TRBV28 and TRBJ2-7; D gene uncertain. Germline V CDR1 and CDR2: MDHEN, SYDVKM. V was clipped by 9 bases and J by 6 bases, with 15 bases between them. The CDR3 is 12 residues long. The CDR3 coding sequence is TGTGCCAGTAACCGGCTTTTAGGCGAGCAGTACTTC. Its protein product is CASNRLLGEQYF. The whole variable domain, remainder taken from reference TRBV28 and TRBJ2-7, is DVKVTQSSRYLVKRTGEKVFLECVQDMDHENMFWYRQDPGLGLRLIYFSYDVKMKEKGDIPEGYSVSREKKERFSLILESASTNQTSMYLCASNRLLGEQYFGPGTRLTVT.

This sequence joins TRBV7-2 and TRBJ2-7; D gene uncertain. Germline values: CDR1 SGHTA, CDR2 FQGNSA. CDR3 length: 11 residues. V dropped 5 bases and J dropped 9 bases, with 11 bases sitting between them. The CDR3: CASSESSRQYF. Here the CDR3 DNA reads TGTGCCAGCAGCGAAAGCTCCCGGCAGTACTTC.

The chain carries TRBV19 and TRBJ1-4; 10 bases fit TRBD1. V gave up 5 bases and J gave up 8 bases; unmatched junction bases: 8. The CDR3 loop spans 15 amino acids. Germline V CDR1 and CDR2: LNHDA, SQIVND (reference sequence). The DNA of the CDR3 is TGTGCCAGTAGTGACCGGACAGGGGGACAGGAAAAACTGTTTTTT. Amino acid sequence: CASSDRTGGQEKLFF.

The CDR3 protein is CASSSESSSYNEQFF. The DNA for the CDR3 is TGTGCCAGCAGCAGCGAGTCTAGCTCCTACAATGAGCAGTTCTTC. The chain carries TRBV6-5 and TRBJ2-1; D is unresolved. The CDR3 consists of 15 residues. CDR1 and CDR2 from the germline V gene are MNHEY and SVGAGI. V was pared by 6 bases and J by 0 bases, with 12 bases between.

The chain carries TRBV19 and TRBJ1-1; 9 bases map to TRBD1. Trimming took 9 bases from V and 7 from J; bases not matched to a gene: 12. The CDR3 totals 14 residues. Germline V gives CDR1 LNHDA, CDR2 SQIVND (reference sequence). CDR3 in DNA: TGTGCCAGCGAACCGGGACAGGGCGCCTTTGAAGCTTTCTTT. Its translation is CASEPGQGAFEAFF.

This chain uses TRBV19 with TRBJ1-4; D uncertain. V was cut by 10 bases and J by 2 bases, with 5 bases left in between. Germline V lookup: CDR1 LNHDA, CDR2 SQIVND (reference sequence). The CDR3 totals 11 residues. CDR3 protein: CATSTNEKLFF. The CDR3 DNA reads TGTGCCACTTCCACTAATGAAAAACTGTTTTTT.

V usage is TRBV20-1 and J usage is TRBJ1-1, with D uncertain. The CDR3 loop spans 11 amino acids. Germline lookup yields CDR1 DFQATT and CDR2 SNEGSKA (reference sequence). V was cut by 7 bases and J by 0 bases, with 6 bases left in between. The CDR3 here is CSGRLNTEAFF. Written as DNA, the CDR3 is TGCAGTGGGAGGTTGAACACTGAAGCTTTCTTT.

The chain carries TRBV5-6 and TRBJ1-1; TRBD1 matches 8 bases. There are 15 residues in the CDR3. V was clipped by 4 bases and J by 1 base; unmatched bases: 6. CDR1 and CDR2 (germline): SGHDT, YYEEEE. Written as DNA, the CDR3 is TGTGCCAGCAGCCTTTGGACAGGGACGAACACTGAAGCTTTCTTT. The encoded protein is CASSLWTGTNTEAFF.

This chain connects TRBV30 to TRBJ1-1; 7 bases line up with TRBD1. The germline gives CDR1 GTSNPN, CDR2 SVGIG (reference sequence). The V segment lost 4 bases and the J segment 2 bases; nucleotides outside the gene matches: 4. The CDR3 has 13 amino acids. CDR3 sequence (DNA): TGTGCCTGGACAACAGGGGCTAACACTGAAGCTTTCTTT. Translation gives CAWTTGANTEAFF.

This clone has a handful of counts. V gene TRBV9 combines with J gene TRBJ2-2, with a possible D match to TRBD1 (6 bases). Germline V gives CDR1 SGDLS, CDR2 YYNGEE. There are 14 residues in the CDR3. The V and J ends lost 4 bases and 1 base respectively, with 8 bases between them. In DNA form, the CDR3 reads TGTGCCAGCAGCTTGACAGGGAACACCGGGGAGCTGTTTTTT. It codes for CASSLTGNTGELFF.

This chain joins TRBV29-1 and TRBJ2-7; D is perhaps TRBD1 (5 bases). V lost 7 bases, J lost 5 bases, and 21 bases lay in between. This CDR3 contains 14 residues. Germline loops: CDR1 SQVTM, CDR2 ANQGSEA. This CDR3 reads CSALGERVTHEQYF. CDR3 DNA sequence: TGCAGCGCTCTAGGGGAAAGGGTAACCCACGAGCAGTACTTC.

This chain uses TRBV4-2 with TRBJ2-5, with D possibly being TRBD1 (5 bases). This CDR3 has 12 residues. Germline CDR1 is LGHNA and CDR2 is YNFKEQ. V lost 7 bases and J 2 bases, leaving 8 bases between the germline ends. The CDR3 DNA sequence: TGTGCCAGCATGACAGCACAAGAGACCCAGTACTTC. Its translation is CASMTAQETQYF.

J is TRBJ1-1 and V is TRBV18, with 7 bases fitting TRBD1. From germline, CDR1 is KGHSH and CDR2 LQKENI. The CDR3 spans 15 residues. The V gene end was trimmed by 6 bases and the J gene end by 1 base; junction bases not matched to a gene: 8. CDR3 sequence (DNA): TGTGCCAGCTCCTCTGGGAGGGGGCAGAACACTGAAGCTTTCTTT. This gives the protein CASSSGRGQNTEAFF. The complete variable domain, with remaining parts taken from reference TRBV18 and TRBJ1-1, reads NAGVMQNPRHLVRRRGQEARLRCSPMKGHSHVYWYRQLPEEGLKFMVYLQKENIIDESGMPKERFSAEFPKEGPSILRIQQVVRGDSAAYFCASSSGRGQNTEAFFGQGTRLTVV.